The rows below give T cell receptor beta chains drawn from one sample of a study of CD8+ T cells in alopecia areata. Sequenced by immunoSEQ multiplex PCR; TCRdb stores in-frame clones only, minus some. The repertoire has some 110,000 clones, around two fifths of them found once; the top ten carry approximately 3%. Material: CD4+ T cells sorted from blood. The receptors were sampled from a human donor with alopecia areata. CDR3s include the opening cysteine and the closing phenylalanine or tryptophan. D genes are given only for firm matches. Where a row states a size, it is once, few, many or the class of an expanded clone; other rows omit it.

13	few	-	TRBJ1-1	TRBV29-1	TGCAGCGTTGGGTTAAGCGGGGGAGCTGAAGCTTTCTTT	CSVGLSGGAEAFF
11	few	-	TRBJ2-1	TRBV5-1	TGCGCCAGCAGCGCCCAGGATGAGCAGTTCTTC	CASSAQDEQFF
15	-	-	TRBJ2-3	TRBV7-9	TGTGCCAGCAGCTCGAATCAGGGTTTCGCAGATACGCAGTATTTT	CASSSNQGFADTQYF
13	-	TRBD1	TRBJ2-3	TRBV18	TGTGCCAGCTCACCGACAGGGGGGGATACGCAGTATTTT	CASSPTGGDTQYF
13	-	-	TRBJ1-6	TRBV9	TGTGCCAGCAGCGCCGACCTTCGGTCACCCCTCCACTTT	CASSADLRSPLHF
13	few	-	TRBJ2-1	TRBV10-3	TGTGCCATCAGGGGGAGGACAACGAATGAGCAGTTCTTC	CAIRGRTTNEQFF
11	-	-	TRBJ1-2	TRBV30	TGTGCCTGGAGTGGAGTTGGCGGCTACACCTTC	CAWSGVGGYTF
13	few	-	TRBJ1-2	TRBV29-1	TGCAGCACTCTTCGAGAGGAGAACTATGGCTACACCTTC	CSTLREENYGYTF
13	-	-	TRBJ2-3	TRBV5-1	TGCGCCAGCAGCTTGGCGGGCGCAGATACGCAGTATTTT	CASSLAGADTQYF
14	few	TRBD1	TRBJ2-6	TRBV29-1	TGCAGCGTCCTAGACAGGGCTGGGGCCAACGTCCTGACTTTC	CSVLDRAGANVLTF
12	-	-	TRBJ2-5	TRBV30	TGTGCCTGGAGTCTCGGACACCAGACCCAGTACTTC	CAWSLGHQTQYF
13	few	TRBD1	TRBJ1-2	TRBV29-1	TGCAGCGTTGAGGTCGGGACAGGCTATGGCTACACCTTC	CSVEVGTGYGYTF
16	-	TRBD2	TRBJ2-7	TRBV5-4	TGTGCCAGCAGCCCCCAGACTAGCGGGAGTCTCTCCGAGCAGTACTTC	CASSPQTSGSLSEQYF
14	few	TRBD2	TRBJ2-6	TRBV7-2	TGTGCCAGCTTACTAGCGACTGGGGCCAACGTCCTGACTTTC	CASLLATGANVLTF
13	few	-	TRBJ2-1	TRBV29-1	TGCAGCGTTCGGGGCCTGACGCAGAATGAGCAGTTCTTC	CSVRGLTQNEQFF
15	once	TRBD1	TRBJ2-1	TRBV7-2	TGTGCCAGCAGCTTAGACGGACAGGAGTACAATGAGCAGTTCTTC	CASSLDGQEYNEQFF